These T cell receptor beta chains were read from a single sample in a study of cytomegalovirus exposure and HLA in healthy donors. Some clones are missing from TCRdb's copy, which holds only in-frame ones; the method was immunoSEQ multiplex PCR. The sample lists around 100,000 clones; around four fifths were seen once. The material sequenced was PBMCs. The source is a man aged 30-40 years in good health and CMV-seronegative. Both conserved end residues are part of each CDR3. D genes are given only for firm matches. Not every row has a clone size; where given, it reads once, few, many or a size class.

length | size | D | J | V | CDR3 | DNA
15 | NA | TRBD1 | TRBJ1-2 | TRBV11-2 | CASSLETGTLYGYTF | TGTGCCAGCAGCTTAGAGACAGGGACCCTCTATGGCTACACCTTC
13 | NA | NA | TRBJ2-1 | TRBV7-2 | CASRVSYFSEQFF | TGTGCCAGCAGGGTGTCCTATTTTAGTGAGCAGTTCTTC
15 | NA | TRBD1 | TRBJ1-3 | TRBV5-1 | CASSPTGFGGNTIYF | TGCGCCAGCAGCCCGACAGGGTTCGGTGGAAACACCATATATTTT
14 | NA | TRBD1 | TRBJ1-6 | TRBV2 | CASSETGKASPLHF | TGTGCCAGCAGTGAGACAGGGAAAGCTTCACCCCTCCACTTT
13 | NA | NA | TRBJ2-7 | TRBV30 | CAWRGRGIDEQYF | TGTGCCTGGAGGGGTAGGGGGATCGACGAGCAGTACTTC
14 | NA | NA | TRBJ2-2 | TRBV25-1 | CASSVSEVTGELFF | TGTGCCAGCAGTGTTAGCGAGGTAACCGGGGAGCTGTTTTTT
15 | NA | TRBD1 | TRBJ2-6 | TRBV19 | CASSTGGSGANVLTF | TGTGCCAGTAGTACAGGGGGCTCTGGGGCCAACGTCCTGACTTTC
14 | NA | NA | TRBJ2-7 | TRBV7-9 | CASSFGDGHYEQYF | TGTGCCAGCAGCTTTGGCGACGGACATTACGAGCAGTACTTC
17 | NA | TRBD1 | TRBJ1-4 | TRBV30 | CAWSQGQDVFLGERLFF | TGTGCCTGGAGTCAAGGACAGGACGTTTTTCTTGGTGAAAGACTGTTTTTT
15 | NA | NA | TRBJ1-2 | TRBV30 | CAWSEAGGANYGYTF | TGTGCCTGGAGTGAGGCGGGGGGAGCTAACTATGGCTACACCTTC
16 | once | TRBD1 | TRBJ1-4 | TRBV27 | CASSFSDRVANEKLFF | TGTGCCAGCAGTTTTTCGGACAGGGTGGCTAATGAAAAACTGTTTTTT
12 | NA | TRBD1 | TRBJ2-7 | TRBV25-1 | CASSDRGREQYF | TGTGCCAGCAGTGACAGGGGGCGCGAGCAGTACTTC
15 | NA | NA | TRBJ2-5 | TRBV7-2 | CASSLVLLYQETQYF | TGTGCCAGCAGCTTAGTATTACTGTACCAAGAGACCCAGTACTTC
15 | NA | NA | TRBJ1-6 | TRBV7-3 | CASSAAGGGNSPLHF | TGTGCCAGCAGCGCGGCGGGGGGCGGTAATTCACCCCTCCACTTT
16 | NA | TRBD2 | TRBJ2-3 | TRBV6-1 | CASSERAGGRRDTQYF | TGTGCCAGCAGTGAAAGGGCGGGGGGGCGAAGAGATACGCAGTATTTT
14 | NA | TRBD1 | TRBJ1-5 | TRBV19 | CASSMGQVSEPQHF | TGTGCCAGTAGTATGGGACAGGTTTCGGAGCCCCAGCATTTT
15 | few | TRBD1 | TRBJ2-5 | TRBV7-9 | CASSLGVGQLRFEYF | TGTGCCAGCAGCTTAGGTGTGGGACAGCTGAGGTTTGAGTACTTC
14 | NA | TRBD2 | TRBJ2-1 | TRBV6-4 | CASSTSGLHNEQFF | TGTGCCAGCAGTACATCGGGACTACACAATGAGCAGTTCTTC
13 | NA | NA | TRBJ1-1 | TRBV30 | CAWSDQGWSQAFF | TGTGCCTGGAGTGACCAGGGATGGTCTCAAGCTTTCTTT
14 | few | TRBD1 | TRBJ1-5 | TRBV28 | CASRKTGGNQPQHF | TGTGCCAGCAGGAAGACAGGGGGCAATCAGCCCCAGCATTTT
11 | few | NA | TRBJ1-2 | TRBV7-2 | CASSVSYGYTF | TGTGCCAGCAGCGTCAGCTATGGCTACACCTTC
14 | NA | TRBD1 | TRBJ2-7 | TRBV5-1 | CASSQDGQGYEQYF | TGCGCCAGCAGCCAAGACGGACAGGGCTACGAGCAGTACTTC
16 | NA | TRBD2 | TRBJ2-3 | TRBV14 | CASSQDPGGRTDTQYF | TGTGCCAGCAGCCAAGATCCGGGGGGGCGCACAGATACGCAGTATTTT
12 | few | NA | TRBJ1-5 | TRBV27 | CASSPQRGRKHF | TGTGCCAGCAGTCCCCAGCGGGGAAGAAAGCATTTT
16 | NA | NA | TRBJ2-7 | TRBV2 | CASRYRVTSPLGEQYF | TGTGCCAGCAGGTACAGGGTGACTAGCCCACTCGGGGAGCAGTACTTC
15 | NA | TRBD1 | TRBJ1-2 | TRBV28 | CASSPLQGPYYGYTF | TGTGCCAGCAGTCCATTACAGGGGCCCTACTATGGCTACACCTTC
14 | NA | NA | TRBJ1-2 | TRBV2 | CASSEDTLNYGYTF | TGTGCCAGCAGTGAAGACACCTTAAACTATGGCTACACCTTC
13 | NA | TRBD1 | TRBJ2-7 | TRBV30 | CAWTSGGSGEQYF | TGTGCCTGGACCTCAGGGGGCTCGGGCGAGCAGTACTTC
13 | NA | TRBD1 | TRBJ2-3 | TRBV9 | CASSPPGGAAQYF | TGTGCCAGCAGCCCACCAGGGGGCGCCGCGCAGTATTTT